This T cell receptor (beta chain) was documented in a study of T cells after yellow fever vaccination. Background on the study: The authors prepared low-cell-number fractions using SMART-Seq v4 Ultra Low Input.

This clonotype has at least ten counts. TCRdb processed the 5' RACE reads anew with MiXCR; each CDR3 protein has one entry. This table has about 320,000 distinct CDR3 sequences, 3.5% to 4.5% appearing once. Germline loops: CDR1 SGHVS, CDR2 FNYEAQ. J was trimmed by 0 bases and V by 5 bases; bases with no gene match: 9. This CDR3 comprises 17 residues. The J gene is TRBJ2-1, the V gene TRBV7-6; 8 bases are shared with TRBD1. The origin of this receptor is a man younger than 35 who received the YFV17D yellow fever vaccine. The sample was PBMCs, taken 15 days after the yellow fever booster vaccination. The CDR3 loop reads CASSPEQGGYSYNEQFF. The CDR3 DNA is TGTGCCAGCAGCCCGGAACAGGGGGGCTACTCCTACAATGAGCAGTTCTTC.